The 2 T cell receptor beta chains in this list originate from one sample, sequenced in a study of graft-versus-host responses after intestinal transplantation (dated by TCRdb to the early 2020s). These TCRs' antigens remain unknown. The library came from the immunoSEQ multiplex PCR assay. The clones in this table, taken by TCRdb from immuneACCESS, are in-frame only. Not every clone is retained; where verified, under half of the shortfall comes from an unresolved V gene, and the cause of the rest is unknown. In this sample the table shows more than 65,000 clones, about 88% of which occur a single time. The ten largest account for approximately 0.33% of the sample. Explained via the paper, the time point label denotes: cells obtained before transplantation from donor or recipient. This sample comprised unstimulated CD4+ T cells sorted from spleen or lymph node cells, obtained before intestinal transplant. These receptors originate from a human donor who received an intestinal transplant.

This chain joins TRBV28 and TRBJ1-5; maybe TRBD1 (6 bases). This CDR3 comprises 16 residues. The V end lost 2 bases, the J end lost 4 bases, and 15 bases lay between the germline ends. Germline CDR1 and CDR2: MDHEN and SYDVKM. DNA for the CDR3: TGTGCCAGCAGTTTACGCAGGGGCCCAGGGAATCAGCCCCAGCATTTT. Protein product: CASSLRRGPGNQPQHF.

This clone was observed once. The gene calls are TRBV6-1 and TRBJ2-5, with no clear D. The V gene lost 2 bases and the J gene lost 5 bases, with 3 bases spanning the gap. The V gene's germline CDR1 is MNHNS and CDR2 SASEGT. The CDR3 is 11 amino acids. DNA of the CDR3: TGTGCCAGCAGTGAATCGGAGACCCAGTACTTC. Protein: CASSESETQYF.